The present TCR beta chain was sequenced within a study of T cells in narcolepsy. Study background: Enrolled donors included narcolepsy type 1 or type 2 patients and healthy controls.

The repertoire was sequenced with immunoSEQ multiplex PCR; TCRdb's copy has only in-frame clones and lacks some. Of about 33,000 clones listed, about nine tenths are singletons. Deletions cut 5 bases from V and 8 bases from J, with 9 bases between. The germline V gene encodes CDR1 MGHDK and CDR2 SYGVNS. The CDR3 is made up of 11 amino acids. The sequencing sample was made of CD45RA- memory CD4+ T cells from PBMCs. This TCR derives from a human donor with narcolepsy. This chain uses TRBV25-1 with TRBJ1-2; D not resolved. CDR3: CASSTFRGYTF. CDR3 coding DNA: TGTGCCAGCAGTACTTTCAGGGGCTACACCTTC.